Presented here are 9 T cell receptor beta chains from one specimen sequenced in a study of Graves' ophthalmopathy and Graves' hyperthyroidism. For repertoire sequencing, the TCR beta CDR3 regions were amplified from RNA transcripts. In the first round, RT-PCR was carried out with HTBI primers, and a multiplex PCR formed the second round. MiXCR was run by TCRdb on the multiplex PCR reads, yielding one entry per CDR3 protein. The sample includes 620,000 or so distinct CDR3 sequences, 22% of them seen just once. The source material was peripheral blood. The source of these receptors is a woman between 18 and 30 years old with stable Graves' hyperthyroidism. Some clones in this sample may be carry-over from other donors' samples.

This clonotype was found many times. The chain couples TRBV4-1 to TRBJ2-5; 9 bases fit TRBD2. With 0 bases clipped from V and 1 base from J, the junction kept 9 bases outside the gene matches. The CDR3 sequence is 18 residues long. Germline loops: CDR1 MGHRA, CDR2 YSYEKL. DNA for the CDR3: TGCGCCAGCAGCCAAGACAATCACGCGGGGGGGGTCCAAGAGACCCAGTACTTC. Its translation is CASSQDNHAGGVQETQYF.

This clonotype was found many times. V is TRBV27 and J is TRBJ2-7; TRBD2 aligns across 7 bases. This CDR3 is built from 15 residues. Germline V gives CDR1 MNHEY, CDR2 SMNVEV (reference sequence). J was trimmed by 2 bases and V by 2 bases; bases with no gene match: 6. The CDR3 loop reads CASSLGLGRAYEQYF. The DNA of the CDR3 is TGTGCCAGCAGTTTAGGTCTAGGGAGGGCCTACGAGCAGTACTTC.

The rearrangement uses TRBV7-2 and TRBJ1-1, with no clear D. Trimming took off 3 bases at V and 1 base at J, with 6 bases between the two ends. The CDR3 runs 13 residues. The germline V gene has CDR1 SGHTA and CDR2 FQGNSA. The chain's CDR3 is CASSFFANTEAFF. Written as DNA, the CDR3 is TGTGCCAGCAGCTTCTTCGCGAACACTGAAGCTTTCTTT.

A note on this clonotype: An end of the junction differs from the germline gene, which may be a read error. The gene calls are TRBV29-1 and TRBJ1-1, with D unclear. The CDR3 extends over 16 amino acids. Germline V gives CDR1 SQVTM, CDR2 ANQGSEA. The CDR3 spells CSVEDSGRLMNTEACF. DNA for the CDR3: TGCAGCGTTGAAGATTCGGGCAGGCTCATGAACACTGAAGCTTGCTTT.

The chain joins TRBV25-1 to TRBJ2-5; the match to TRBD1 covers 9 bases. This CDR3 contains 14 residues. The germline V gene has CDR1 MGHDK and CDR2 SYGVNS. V lost 6 bases and J lost 4; bases outside the gene matches: 6. The CDR3 sequence is CASRPGTGRETQYF. CDR3 DNA: TGTGCCAGCAGGCCCGGGACAGGGAGAGAGACCCAGTACTTC.

The gene calls are TRBV11-1 and TRBJ2-7; 12 bases fit TRBD2. Germline CDR1 SGHAT, CDR2 FQDESV (reference sequence). Trimming took 4 bases from V and 5 from J; bases not matched to a gene: 9. The CDR3 has 16 residues. CDR3 amino acids: CASSYLAGGPEDEQYF. The CDR3 region has the DNA TGTGCCAGCAGCTACCTAGCGGGGGGGCCGGAGGACGAGCAGTACTTC.

A word on this clonotype: This may be a read error: a much more frequent sequence differs by one nucleotide. The CDR3 sequence: CSVRGGTVTQYF. CDR3 DNA: TGCAGCGTACGGGGGGGGACGGTGACCCAGTACTTC. V is TRBV29-1 and J is TRBJ2-5, with 8 bases matching TRBD2. This CDR3 region has 12 residues. The V segment lost 6 bases and the J segment 7 bases; nucleotides outside the gene matches: 7. Germline CDR1 is SQVTM and CDR2 is ANQGSEA.

The V and J genes are TRBV5-1 and TRBJ2-5; D tentatively reads TRBD1 or TRBD2 (5 bases each). Germline CDR1 reads SGHRS; CDR2 reads YFSETQ. The CDR3 contains 14 residues. V shed 6 bases and J shed 1 base, with 13 bases lying between them. The chain's CDR3 is CASNPYGAQETQYF. The CDR3 DNA follows: TGCGCCAGCAACCCCTACGGGGCCCAAGAGACCCAGTACTTC.

The chain joins TRBV6-2 or TRBV6-3 to TRBJ2-5; 7 bases line up with TRBD2. The CDR3 is made up of 15 amino acids. From germline, CDR1 is MNHEY and CDR2 SVGEGT. J was trimmed by 4 bases and V by 6 bases; bases with no gene match: 11. The CDR3 DNA reads as TGTGCCAGCAGGCCCGGGGACTACCTACCAGAGACCCAGTACTTC. It codes for CASRPGDYLPETQYF.